There are many counts of the clone carrying this T cell receptor beta chain. Its antigen is unknown. V shed 6 bases and J shed 6 bases, with 11 bases lying between them. Germline lookup yields CDR1 DFQATT and CDR2 SNEGSKA (reference sequence). The CDR3 length is 11 residues. This entry comes from a study of CD8 T cells in ankylosing spondylitis. MiXCR was run by TCRdb on the 5' RACE reads, yielding one entry per CDR3 protein. The data show hundreds of thousands of distinct CDR3 sequences, around 21% seen once. Study-wide points: Significant enrichment of disease-linked clones was reportedly seen in matched ankylosing spondylitis synovial fluid. Clones linked to disease, bearing a CD8+ phenotype, were relatively rare in peripheral blood.

This sequence was found in a female donor with ankylosing spondylitis or in good health (not recorded which). This chain connects TRBV20-1 to TRBJ1-2; a possible D gene is TRBD1 (6 bases). Input material: blood, either unsorted or a sorted T cell fraction (not recorded which). The CDR3 here is CSATTGNGYTF. The CDR3 region has the DNA TGCAGTGCAACGACAGGAAATGGCTACACCTTC.